This T cell receptor beta chain appears in the sequencing data of a study of a mutant IDH1 vaccine in newly diagnosed glioma. Whole-study context: Standard pretreatment was either radiotherapy, temozolomide, or, for most, radiochemotherapy with temozolomide.

The sample's time point: baseline, week 1 (first vaccination visit). Noted treatment: pre-vaccination baseline after standard-of-care therapy. The CDR3 totals 13 residues. CDR1 SEHNR and CDR2 FQNEAQ come from the germline V gene (reference sequence). V lost 5 bases and J 0 bases, leaving 7 bases between the germline ends. TCRdb's copy holds only in-frame clones and misses some; the assay was immunoSEQ multiplex PCR. This table holds roughly 34,000 clones, about 80% found once. This clonotype was obtained from a man aged 45 to 65 with glioma. Some clones in this sample may be carry-over from other donors' samples. Sequencing used peripheral blood mononuclear cells (PBMCs), obtained from a glioma patient treated with radiotherapy, temozolomide or both. The chain employs TRBV7-9 and TRBJ1-1; D unclear. The CDR3 loop reads CASSPRVNTEAFF. The CDR3 DNA is TGTGCCAGCAGCCCGAGAGTGAACACTGAAGCTTTCTTT.